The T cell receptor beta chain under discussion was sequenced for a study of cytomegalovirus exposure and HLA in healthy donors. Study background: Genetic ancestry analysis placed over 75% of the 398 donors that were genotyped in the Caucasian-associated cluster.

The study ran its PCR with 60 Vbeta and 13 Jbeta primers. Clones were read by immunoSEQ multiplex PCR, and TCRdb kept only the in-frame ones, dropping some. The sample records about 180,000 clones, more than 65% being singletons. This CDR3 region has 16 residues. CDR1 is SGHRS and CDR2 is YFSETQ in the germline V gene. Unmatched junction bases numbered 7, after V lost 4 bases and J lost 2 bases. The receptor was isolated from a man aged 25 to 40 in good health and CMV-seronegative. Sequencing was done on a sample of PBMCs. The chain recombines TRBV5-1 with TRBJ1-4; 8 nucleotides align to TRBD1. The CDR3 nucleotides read TGCGCCAGCAGCCCTGGACAGGGTTACACTAATGAAAAACTGTTTTTT. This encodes CASSPGQGYTNEKLFF.